The 10 T cell receptor beta chains below all came from one sample that was sequenced in a study of shared clonotypes between healthy human individuals. Measured with immunoSEQ multiplex PCR; TCRdb has only the in-frame clones, and not every one. Of about 590,000 clones listed, 95% to 96% were seen once; the top ten hold 0.085% to 0.11%. Terminally differentiated effector memory CD45RA+ cells were left out of the naive CD8 fraction, which was CD45RO-negative and positively selected for CCR7. The sequenced sample was naive CD8+ T cells sorted from blood. All receptors derive from a woman aged 30 to 39 in good health.

Details on this clone: Other DNA sequences from this sample encode an identical CDR3 as well. The chain recombines TRBV28 with TRBJ1-2; D is perhaps TRBD1 (6 bases). The CDR3 is 11 amino acids. CDR1 and CDR2 from the germline V gene are MDHEN and SYDVKM. Trimming took 6 bases from V and 8 from J, leaving 10 bases between them. The CDR3 loop reads CASRQGTGYTF. In DNA, the CDR3 is TGTGCCAGCAGACAGGGTACCGGCTACACCTTC.

The chain is built from TRBV2 and TRBJ2-5, with 14 bases lining up with TRBD2. The germline CDR1 and CDR2 sequences are SNHLY and FYNNEI. This CDR3 comprises 16 residues. V lost 5 bases, J lost 3 bases, and 5 bases stayed unmatched. The CDR3 region has the DNA TGTGCCAGCAGTACACCGGGACTAGCGGGAGAAGAGACCCAGTACTTC. It specifies CASSTPGLAGEETQYF.

This clone was observed once. The chain is built from TRBV5-1 and TRBJ2-7, with 9 bases fitting TRBD2. V trimming: 2 bases; J trimming: 0 bases; junction bases outside the gene matches: 15. This CDR3 has 19 residues. Germline lookup yields CDR1 SGHRS and CDR2 YFSETQ. The CDR3 DNA follows: TGCGCCAGCAGCTTAAGGACTAGCGTCCCGCCGGGGAGCTCCTACGAGCAGTACTTC. It translates to CASSLRTSVPPGSSYEQYF.

Worth noting for this clone: A read error may produce the germline difference seen at one junction end. This chain connects TRBV5-1 to TRBJ2-7; the D is unclear. Germline CDR1 and CDR2: SGHRS and YFSETQ. This CDR3 has 12 residues. CDR3 bases: TGCGCCAGCAGCTTGGCCGACGGGTCACGGGACTTC. It encodes CASSLADGSRDF.

The genes are TRBV7-9 and TRBJ2-7; 8 nucleotides line up with TRBD1. This CDR3 contains 17 residues. V shed 3 bases and J 5 bases; nucleotides not matched to a gene: 15. Germline V lookup: CDR1 SEHNR, CDR2 FQNEAQ (reference sequence). The CDR3 loop is CASSFWTGRTLEDEQYF. CDR3 sequence (DNA): TGTGCCAGCAGCTTCTGGACAGGGAGGACCTTAGAGGACGAGCAGTACTTC.

V and J are TRBV4-1 and TRBJ1-6; possible D gene TRBD1, 6 bases. The V gene lost 4 bases and the J gene lost 5 bases, with 9 bases spanning the gap. Germline values: CDR1 MGHRA, CDR2 YSYEKL. CDR3 length equals 14 residues. CDR3 region: CASSLDSNNSPLHF. The CDR3 coding sequence is TGCGCCAGCAGCCTGGACAGCAATAATTCACCCCTCCACTTT.

The chain employs TRBV9 and TRBJ1-1, with D perhaps matching TRBD1 (5 bases). The V gene lost 0 bases and the J gene lost 0 bases, with 18 bases spanning the gap. There are 18 residues in the CDR3. Germline V gene lookup returns CDR1 SGDLS and CDR2 YYNGEE. CDR3 region: CASSVVDTGEGMNTEAFF. Written as DNA, the CDR3 is TGTGCCAGCAGCGTAGTTGATACGGGGGAGGGGATGAACACTGAAGCTTTCTTT.

The chain recombines TRBV29-1 with TRBJ2-1, with a possible D match to TRBD1 (5 bases). V was pared by 2 bases and J by 1 base, with 15 bases between. Germline lookup yields CDR1 SQVTM and CDR2 ANQGSEA. CDR3 length: 16 residues. The CDR3 loop is CSVESPQGGSYNEQFF. The CDR3 bases are TGCAGCGTTGAATCGCCGCAGGGTGGATCCTACAATGAGCAGTTCTTC.

The chain joins TRBV9 to TRBJ1-2; D is ambiguous. Trimming took 4 bases from V and 6 from J, leaving 13 bases between them. CDR3 size: 13 residues. Germline loops: CDR1 SGDLS, CDR2 YYNGEE. The CDR3 loop is CASSLRVAHGYTF. The CDR3 region has the DNA TGTGCCAGCAGCCTCCGAGTGGCCCATGGCTACACCTTC.

The chain is built from TRBV6-5 and TRBJ2-7; D gene unclear. Germline V lookup: CDR1 MNHEY, CDR2 SVGAGI. The CDR3 extends over 11 amino acids. The V and J ends lost 4 bases and 4 bases respectively, with 5 bases between them. The CDR3 is CASSLGYEQYF. The CDR3 DNA follows: TGTGCCAGCAGTTTAGGGTACGAGCAGTACTTC.